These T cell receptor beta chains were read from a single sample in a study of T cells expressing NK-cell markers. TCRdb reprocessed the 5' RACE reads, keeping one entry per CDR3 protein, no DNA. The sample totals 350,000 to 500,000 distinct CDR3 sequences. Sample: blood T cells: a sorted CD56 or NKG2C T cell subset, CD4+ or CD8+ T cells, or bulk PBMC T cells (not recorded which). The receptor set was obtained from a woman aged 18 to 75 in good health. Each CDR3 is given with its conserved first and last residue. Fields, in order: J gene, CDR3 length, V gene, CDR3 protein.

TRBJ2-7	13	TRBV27	CASSRTETYEQYF
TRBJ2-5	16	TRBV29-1	CSVEIRGSGIMETQYF
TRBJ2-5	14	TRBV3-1	CASSSQGARETQYF
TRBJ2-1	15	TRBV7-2	CASSLNGLSSNEQFF
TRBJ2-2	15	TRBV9	CASSVAVGDTGELFF
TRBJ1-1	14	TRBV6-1	CASRVRDGPTEAFF
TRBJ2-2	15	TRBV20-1	CSARDWGEYTGELFF
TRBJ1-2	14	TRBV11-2	CASSLIGLSYGYTF
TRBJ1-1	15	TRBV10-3	CAISDPPGGHAEAFF
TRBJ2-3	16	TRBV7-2	CASSETGPYPTDTQYF
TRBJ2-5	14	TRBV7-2	CASSFTRIQETQYF
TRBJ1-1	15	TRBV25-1	CASSEQNGGFTEAFF
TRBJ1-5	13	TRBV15	CATSRGITQPQHF
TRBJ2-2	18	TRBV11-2	CASSLSLLAGANTGELFF
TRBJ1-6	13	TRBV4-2	CASSQVANSPLHF
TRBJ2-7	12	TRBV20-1	CSARGYTYEQYF
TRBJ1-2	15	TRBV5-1	CASSGTRLRNYGYTF
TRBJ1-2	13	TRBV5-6	CASSLRGVNGYTF
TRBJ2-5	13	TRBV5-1	CASSEEGAETQYF
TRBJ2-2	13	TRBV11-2	CASSFGHDGELFF
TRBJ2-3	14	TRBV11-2	CASSLVGHTDTQYF
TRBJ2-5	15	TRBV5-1	CASSPTGTSRETQYF
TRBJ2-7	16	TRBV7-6	CASSLEYGSGYYEQYF
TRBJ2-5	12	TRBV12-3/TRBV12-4	CASSPRWETQYF
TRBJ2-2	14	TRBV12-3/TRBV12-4	CATSDMRDTGELFF
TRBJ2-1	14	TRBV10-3	CASQEEAAYNEQFF